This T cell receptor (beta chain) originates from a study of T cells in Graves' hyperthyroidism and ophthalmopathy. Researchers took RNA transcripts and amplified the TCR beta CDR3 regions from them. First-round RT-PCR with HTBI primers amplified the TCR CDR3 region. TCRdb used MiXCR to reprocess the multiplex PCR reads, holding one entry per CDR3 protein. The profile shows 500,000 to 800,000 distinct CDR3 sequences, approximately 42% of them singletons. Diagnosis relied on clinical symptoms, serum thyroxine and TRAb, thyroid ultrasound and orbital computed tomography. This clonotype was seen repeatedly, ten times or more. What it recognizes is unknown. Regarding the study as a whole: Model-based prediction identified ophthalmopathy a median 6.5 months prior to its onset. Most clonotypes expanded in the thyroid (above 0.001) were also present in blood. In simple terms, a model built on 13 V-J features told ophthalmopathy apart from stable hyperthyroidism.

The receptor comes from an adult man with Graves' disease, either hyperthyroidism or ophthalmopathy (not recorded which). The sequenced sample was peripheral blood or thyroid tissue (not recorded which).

The CDR3 here is CATSDLGGELFF. The DNA for the CDR3 is TGTGCCACCAGTGATTTAGGAGGGGAACTGTTTTTT. The J gene is TRBJ1-4, the V gene TRBV24-1, with D tentatively TRBD1 (5 bases). Trimming took off 1 base at V and 12 bases at J, with 8 bases between the two ends. Germline V gives CDR1 KGHDR, CDR2 SFDVKD. The CDR3 consists of 12 residues.